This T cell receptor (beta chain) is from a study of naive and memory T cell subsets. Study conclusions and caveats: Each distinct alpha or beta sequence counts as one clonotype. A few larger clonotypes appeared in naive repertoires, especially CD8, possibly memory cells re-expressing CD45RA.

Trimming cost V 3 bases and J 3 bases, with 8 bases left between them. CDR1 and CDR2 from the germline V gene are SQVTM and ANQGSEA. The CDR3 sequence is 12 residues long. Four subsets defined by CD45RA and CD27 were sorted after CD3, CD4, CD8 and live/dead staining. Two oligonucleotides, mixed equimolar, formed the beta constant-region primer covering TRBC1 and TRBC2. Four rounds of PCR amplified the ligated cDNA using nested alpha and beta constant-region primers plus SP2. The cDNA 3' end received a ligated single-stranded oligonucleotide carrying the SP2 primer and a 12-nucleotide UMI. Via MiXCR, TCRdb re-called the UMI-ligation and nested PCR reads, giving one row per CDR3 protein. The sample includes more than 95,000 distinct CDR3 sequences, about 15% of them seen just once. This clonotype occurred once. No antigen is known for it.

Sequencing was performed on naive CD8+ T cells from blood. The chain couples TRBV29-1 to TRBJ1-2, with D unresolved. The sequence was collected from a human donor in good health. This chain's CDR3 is CSVESGDYGYTF. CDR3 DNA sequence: TGCAGCGTTGAGTCCGGGGACTATGGCTACACCTTC.